Below are 24 T cell receptor beta chains sequenced from a single sample in a study of shared clonotypes between healthy human individuals. Some clones are missing from TCRdb's copy, which holds only in-frame ones; the method was immunoSEQ multiplex PCR. The sample carries millions of clones, around 95% recorded once. Material for sequencing was naive CD4+ T cells sorted from blood. Noted subset: CD45RA+ positively selected. The receptors come from a man in his late teens or twenties in good health.

V is TRBV16 and J is TRBJ1-3; TRBD1 matches at 7 bases. V was clipped by 3 bases and J by 0 bases; unmatched bases: 14. Germline V CDR1 and CDR2: KGHSY, FQNENV. The CDR3 spans 19 residues. The CDR3: CASSHTDRRHLSSGNTIYF. For the CDR3, the DNA is TGTGCCAGCAGCCATACGGACAGGAGGCACCTTAGCTCTGGAAACACCATATATTTT.

The chain combines TRBV4-1 with TRBJ2-1; 8 bases are a match to TRBD1. The ends lost 0 bases at V and 7 bases at J; junction bases unmatched: 8. Per germline, CDR1 MGHRA and CDR2 YSYEKL. There are 16 residues in the CDR3. This CDR3 is CASSQEGQGAWNEQFF. CDR3 DNA sequence: TGCGCCAGCAGCCAAGAAGGGCAGGGGGCTTGGAATGAGCAGTTCTTC.

This clone was seen more than once but under ten times. The chain uses TRBV10-3 and TRBJ2-2; D is perhaps TRBD1 (6 bases). This CDR3 spans 15 amino acids. Trimming removed 10 bases at V and 0 bases at J, with 15 bases between. The germline CDR1 and CDR2 sequences are ENHRY and SYGVKD. CDR3 DNA sequence: TGTGCCAGCGGAGCCGGGACAACGAACACCGGGGAGCTGTTTTTT. Residues: CASGAGTTNTGELFF.

V usage is TRBV6-5 and J usage is TRBJ1-2; 10 bases map to TRBD1. The CDR3 is made up of 13 amino acids. J gave up 12 bases and V 0 bases, and 4 bases lay outside the gene matches. Looked up from germline, CDR1 is MNHEY and CDR2 is SVGAGI. Here the CDR3 reads CASSYSGQGGNTF. CDR3 in DNA: TGTGCCAGCAGTTACTCAGGACAGGGGGGTAACACCTTC.

About this clone itself: The sample holds other DNA sequences that translate to the same CDR3. The chain uses TRBV4-1 and TRBJ2-5; TRBD2 matches at 10 bases. The V gene's germline CDR1 is MGHRA and CDR2 YSYEKL. Trimming took 2 bases from V and 4 from J; bases not matched to a gene: 1. The CDR3 contains 14 residues. The DNA for the CDR3 is TGCGCCAGCAGCCAACTAGCGGGAGTAGAGACCCAGTACTTC. The encoded protein is CASSQLAGVETQYF.

DNA of the CDR3: TGCGCCAGCAGTCAATCGGTAGCACCCGATGAGCAGTTCTTC. Translating it yields CASSQSVAPDEQFF. The chain is built from TRBV23-1 and TRBJ2-1, with unresolved D. TRBV23-1 is an open reading frame whose function is uncertain. The CDR3 sequence is 14 residues long. V was pared by 0 bases and J by 8 bases, with 11 bases between.

The rearrangement joins TRBV13 to TRBJ2-1; D is unresolved. The CDR3 extends over 13 amino acids. V lost 5 bases, J lost 9 bases, and 14 bases lay in between. Looked up from germline, CDR1 is PRHDT and CDR2 is FYEKMQ (reference sequence). CDR3 amino acids: CASSHRSSGEQFF. The CDR3 bases are TGTGCCAGCAGCCACCGAAGCAGTGGTGAGCAGTTCTTC.

The rearrangement joins TRBV7-9 to TRBJ2-7, with unresolved D. Looked up from germline, CDR1 is SEHNR and CDR2 is FQNEAQ (reference sequence). The CDR3 has 14 amino acids. Trimming removed 1 base at V and 2 bases at J, with 9 bases between. Here the CDR3 DNA reads TGTGCCAGCAGCTTAGTCAACCCCCCCTACGAGCAGTACTTC. Protein: CASSLVNPPYEQYF.

The V gene is TRBV4-1, the J gene TRBJ2-7, with 8 bases aligning to TRBD1. J was trimmed by 4 bases and V by 2 bases; bases with no gene match: 10. The germline V gene has CDR1 MGHRA and CDR2 YSYEKL. The CDR3 is 16 residues long. The CDR3 reads CASSQSPGTGLYEQYF. DNA for the CDR3: TGCGCCAGCAGCCAATCTCCCGGGACAGGACTTTACGAGCAGTACTTC.

Worth noting for this clone: This may be a read error, as it is one base from a much larger clone. The same CDR3 arises from other DNA sequences in this sample as well. This chain uses TRBV13 with TRBJ1-3; 7 bases align to TRBD1. The CDR3 is made up of 14 amino acids. Germline CDR1 and CDR2: PRHDT and FYEKMQ (reference sequence). CDR3 protein: CASSITGVGNTIYF. CDR3 DNA sequence: TGTGCTAGCAGCATTACAGGGGTCGGAAACACCATATATTTT.

The chain carries TRBV4-1 and TRBJ2-3; a weak D match, TRBD1 (5 bases). V lost 1 base and J 3 bases, leaving 11 bases between the germline ends. The CDR3 has 15 residues. CDR1 MGHRA and CDR2 YSYEKL come from the germline V gene. The CDR3 loop reads CASSQVGAPTDTQYF. CDR3 sequence (DNA): TGCGCCAGCAGCCAAGTTGGGGCCCCAACAGATACGCAGTATTTT.

The V call is TRBV11-2, the J call TRBJ1-2; 8 positions match TRBD1. The CDR3 is 14 residues long. Trimming at V came to 1 base and at J to 4 bases, leaving 2 bases not matched to a gene. Germline CDR1 and CDR2: SGHAT and FQNNGV. The CDR3 DNA is TGTGCCAGCAGCTTAGCACAGGGGGGCTATGGCTACACCTTC. As protein: CASSLAQGGYGYTF.

This chain connects TRBV5-1 to TRBJ1-1; 7 positions match TRBD1. In germline, CDR1 is SGHRS, CDR2 YFSETQ. This CDR3 is 13 amino acids long. The V gene end was trimmed by 4 bases and the J gene end by 4 bases; junction bases not matched to a gene: 4. This chain's CDR3 is CASSANRGTEAFF. In nucleotides, the CDR3 is TGCGCCAGCAGCGCCAACAGGGGCACTGAAGCTTTCTTT.

The chain carries TRBV11-2 and TRBJ2-2; 7 bases are shared with TRBD2. This CDR3 contains 17 residues. CDR1 is SGHAT and CDR2 is FQNNGV in the germline V gene. Losses at the gene ends were 1 base for V and 0 bases for J; bases not matched to a gene: 5. CDR3 DNA sequence: TGTGCCAGCAGCTTAGCTAGCGGAAACGCGAACACCGGGGAGCTGTTTTTT. As protein: CASSLASGNANTGELFF.

Notes on this clone: Germline and junction disagree at one end, which may indicate a read error. The rearrangement joins TRBV11-2 to TRBJ2-1; D is possibly TRBD2 (6 bases). CDR1 is SGHAT, CDR2 FQNNGV, per germline. This CDR3 has 14 residues. This CDR3 reads CASSGGGTGEMSIF. The CDR3 DNA sequence: TGTGCCAGTAGCGGTGGCGGGACGGGGGAGATGTCAATCTTC.

The gene calls are TRBV2 and TRBJ2-1; TRBD1 might be the D (5 bases). V gave up 3 bases and J gave up 10 bases, with 10 bases separating them. Germline assignment: CDR1 SNHLY and CDR2 FYNNEI. The length of the CDR3 is 12 residues. CDR3 amino acids: CASSDQGNEQFF. The CDR3, as DNA: TGTGCCAGCAGTGATCAGGGAAACGAGCAGTTCTTC.

The chain has TRBV10-3 and TRBJ2-7, with TRBD1 matching 9 bases. This CDR3 region has 14 residues. After removal of 5 bases from V and 3 bases from J, the junction contained 5 bases not matched to a gene. Per the germline V gene, CDR1 is ENHRY and CDR2 is SYGVKD. For the CDR3, the DNA is TGTGCCATCAGTCGTGACAGGGGGGGCTACGAGCAGTACTTC. The encoded protein is CAISRDRGGYEQYF.

This chain uses TRBV9 with TRBJ2-7, with a possible D match to TRBD2 (6 bases). Germline V gene sequence: CDR1 SGDLS, CDR2 YYNGEE. This CDR3 comprises 15 residues. The germline V and J ends were trimmed by 4 bases and 0 bases, with 14 bases remaining between them. CDR3 sequence: CASSLGVAASYEQYF. In DNA, the CDR3 is TGTGCCAGCAGCCTCGGGGTAGCGGCCTCCTACGAGCAGTACTTC.

This chain joins TRBV6-6 and TRBJ1-4; weak D call: TRBD1 (6 bases). The germline V gene encodes CDR1 MNHNY and CDR2 SVGAGI (reference sequence). The V gene lost 2 bases and the J gene lost 4 bases, with 14 bases spanning the gap. This CDR3 is built from 16 residues. The CDR3 loop is CASSYGQGFFNEKLFF. CDR3 coding DNA: TGTGCCAGCAGTTACGGGCAGGGGTTTTTTAATGAAAAACTGTTTTTT.

The chain has TRBV19 and TRBJ2-6; no firm D call. The germline V gene encodes CDR1 LNHDA and CDR2 SQIVND (reference sequence). Trimming took 1 base from V and 1 from J, leaving 8 bases between them. This CDR3 contains 16 residues. The CDR3 loop reads CASSIGHPSGANVLTF. The CDR3 DNA reads as TGTGCCAGTAGTATAGGCCACCCATCTGGGGCCAACGTCCTGACTTTC.

J is TRBJ1-2 and V is TRBV6-1, with no clear D. The CDR3 length is 13 residues. The germline gives CDR1 MNHNS, CDR2 SASEGT. Trimming removed 0 bases at V and 4 bases at J, with 6 bases between. In nucleotides, the CDR3 is TGTGCCAGCAGTGAAGCCAACAGCTATGGCTACACCTTC. Amino acids: CASSEANSYGYTF.

Worth noting for this clone: In the same sample, other DNA sequences code for this CDR3. The chain couples TRBV18 to TRBJ2-5; D call uncertain. The germline CDR1 and CDR2 sequences are KGHSH and LQKENI. The CDR3 is 12 amino acids. Trimming cost V 2 bases and J 5 bases, with 6 bases left between them. Here the CDR3 reads CASSPVVETQYF. The CDR3, as DNA: TGTGCCAGCTCACCAGTCGTGGAGACCCAGTACTTC.

The table lists this clone with a count of one. V is TRBV25-1 and J is TRBJ1-2; maybe TRBD1 (6 bases). Germline-derived CDR1 and CDR2 are MGHDK and SYGVNS. V was shortened by 6 bases and J by 8 bases, with 10 bases between the two germline ends. This CDR3 is 11 amino acids long. For the CDR3, the DNA is TGTGCCAGCAGAGAAGGGGGGGGCTACACCTTC. As protein: CASREGGGYTF.

The chain joins TRBV9 to TRBJ2-3; TRBD1 matches at 10 bases. Germline CDR1 SGDLS, CDR2 YYNGEE. The CDR3 contains 13 residues. J was trimmed by 2 bases and V by 8 bases; bases with no gene match: 2. The DNA of the CDR3 is TGTGCCAGTGGGACAGGGGACACAGATACGCAGTATTTT. Encoded protein: CASGTGDTDTQYF. The full variable domain, with the rest looked up from reference TRBV9 and TRBJ2-3, is DSGVTQTPKHLITATGQRVTLRCSPRSGDLSVYWYQQSLDQGLQFLIQYYNGEERAKGNILERFSAQQFPDLHSELNLSSLELGDSALYFCASGTGDTDTQYFGPGTRLTVL.